The sequence of this T cell receptor (beta chain) was determined in a study of cytomegalovirus exposure and HLA in healthy donors (TCRdb year 2017). Describing the broader study: In an earlier analysis of roughly 590 of the donors, approximately 300 Gb of sequence data and 120 million or so unique TCR beta sequences from about 190 million T cells were reported. About 300 gigabases of sequencing data and 75 million to 85 million unique TCR sequences made up an early release that covered around 640 HLA-typed donors. The genetic ancestry cluster associated with self-reported Caucasian donors included 81% of the 300 to 450 genotyped donors. The aim of the study was to test whether cataloging public T cell receptors could identify signatures of past pathogen exposure. The study used immunosequencing to profile the T cell repertoires of approximately 640 subjects and linked those repertoires to cytomegalovirus serostatus. Along with the approximately 700-subject first cohort, a separate validation cohort of over 90 different subjects was used. To predict cytomegalovirus infection status, the study brought together high-throughput TCR immunosequencing, statistical association of individual TCRs with disease status, and machine learning. A later analysis re-analyzed previously published TCR beta repertoires from several hundred donors and added high-resolution HLA genotyping to study TCR occurrence patterns. Rather than using new phenotypic data, the later analysis identified candidate immune exposures from TCR beta sequences and from how often those sequences occurred across donors. In an earlier analysis of roughly 540 of the donors, high-throughput TCR beta sequencing was used to judge whether each TCR beta V gene segment behaved as functional or pseudogenic. Donor age, sex, ethnicity and CMV serostatus were compiled together with the repertoire data. In a later genetic analysis, genome-wide SNP genotypes for about three fifths of the 666 donors were used, and that subset was treated as a discovery cohort. All discovery cohort repertoires had been generated using a single sequencing platform. Both class I and class II loci were covered by HLA typing, at four-digit resolution. Typing coverage differed by locus: A, B, C, DRB1 and DQB1 were typed in about 620-630 donors, DQA1 in about 560, DPA1 in around 580, and DPB1 in around 490. Several DR-DQ haplotypes were handled as single units for association and clustering because linkage in the cohort was strong. Among 398 genotyped donors of the cohort, an average of roughly 240,000 unique TCR beta nucleotide sequences were sequenced per donor, 15% to 20% of them non-productive. The research as a whole found: Immune exposure information for the cohort was limited to CMV serostatus. According to the authors, the approach could potentially be generalized to other disease states and immunological phenotypes. Because counts were too low, roughly 17 rarely observed V segments, including chromosome 9 orphons, were left out of the earlier analysis of over 550 of the donors. A cluster of highly shared sequence variants was judged likely to represent a technical artifact of the sequencing pipeline. Most TCR sequences were seen in very few donors, while some public TCRs were found in many individuals. In a later analysis, about 17,000 TCR beta sequences were associated with specific HLA alleles at a false discovery rate of 0.05. In a later analysis, HLA-associated TCR beta chains showed more clonal expansion and lower generation probabilities than non-associated chains that were equally common. Because HLA typing was unavailable for some donors at each locus, only the typed subset was used in association tests. Sequencing depth was assumed to be roughly uniform across donors in the presence/absence analyses, though that assumption may not hold. In a later analysis, the rate of TCR association differed among HLA loci, with DRB1 alleles having the most associated TCRs and HLA-C alleles having the fewest. A further reported finding was that TCR beta sequences accurately predicted the HLA-A and HLA-B alleles for most subjects in the first cohort. A few of the identified cytomegalovirus-associated TCR beta chains were confirmed in vitro to be specific for cytomegalovirus antigens. Cytomegalovirus status was reported to be diagnosed by the classifier with high specificity and sensitivity in both the original and validation cohorts. In the study, approximately 150 TCR beta chains were listed as associated with cytomegalovirus. Correlated functional status among segregating V segments might be attributable to linkage disequilibrium, but an unknown experimental factor could not be ruled out. In a later genetic analysis, a missense DCLRE1C variant was associated with V-gene and J-gene trimming of TCR beta chains, and the association was replicated in an independent cohort. An earlier analysis of approximately 590 of the donors showed that most TCR beta V segments appeared in productive rearrangements either about 87% or about 30% of the time, which broadly matched IMGT annotations. In this cohort, only TCR beta chains were sequenced, and detectable features were limited by the absence of alpha or paired-chain data. Strong co-occurrence of HLA alleles, especially DR and DQ, made assigning TCR associations to individual alleles difficult. According to a later analysis, most CMV-associated TCR beta chains appeared to be HLA-restricted, and the HLA associations seemed to be driven largely by CMV exposure. In a later genetic analysis, fewer N-insertions in productive TCRs were reported among donors in an Asian-associated ancestry cluster than the roughly 700-donor mean. In a later analysis, several top co-occurrence clusters were reported to appear linked to parvovirus B19, influenza, CMV and Epstein-Barr virus.

Receptor libraries were prepared by the immunoSEQ multiplex PCR assay. A mixture of 60 forward primers for TCR Vbeta segments and 13 reverse primers for TCR Jbeta segments was used in the multiplex PCR. The CDR3 region of rearranged TCR beta genes was amplified from genomic DNA with a multiplex PCR assay. On the Illumina HiSeq System, the amplified TCR beta libraries were sequenced as 87-base-pair reads. Per the source publication's procedure: Across the 500 to 700 repertoires, a later analysis counted around 80 million unique TCR beta chains, roughly 11 million of which were shared by at least two donors. A nearest-neighbor algorithm error-corrected the raw reads and collapsed the reads into unique sequences, merging closely related sequences to remove PCR and sequencing errors. CDR3 sequences were aligned to IMGT reference sequences to assign V, D and J gene segments. For a sequence to be retained, a match of at least six nucleotides was required to both a V gene segment and a J gene segment. A rearrangement counted as productive if the CDR3 had no stop codons and remained in frame with V and J, and every other rearrangement counted as non-productive. Following IMGT convention, CDR3 was defined as the stretch from the second conserved V-encoded cysteine up to the conserved J-encoded phenylalanine. The earlier analysis of 587 of the donors excluded sequences that lacked an unambiguous match to a single V gene segment. An earlier analysis of 587 of the donors classified V segments as functional when productive rearrangements were above 56.7% and as segregating when the standard deviation between donors was above 5%. To diagnose cytomegalovirus status from the catalog of TCR beta chain sequences, a statistical classification framework was built. A later analysis assigned V and J genes by comparing TCR nucleotide sequences with IMGT/GENE-DB human TR gene sequences. Using the TCRdist pipeline, a later analysis assigned CDR3 sequences along with most-parsimonious VDJ recombination scenarios. In a later analysis, every TCR beta chain was defined by the combination of its CDR3 amino acid sequence and its V-gene family, and reads without a unique V-gene family were dropped. As a way to deal with suspected cross-contamination and a sequencing artifact, a later analysis dropped 500 to 700 nucleotide sequences that were highly shared and had low generation probability. A later analysis calculated a clonal expansion index for each public chain from normalized within-repertoire ranks of inferred template counts. Generation probabilities in a later analysis came from a VDJ recombination model fitted to out-of-frame rearrangements, and those results were checked against IGoR. Hypergeometric tests were used in a later analysis to score TCR-TCR, TCR-HLA and TCR-CMV co-occurrence, with a repertoire-size bias correction applied to the TCR pairs. In a later analysis, false discovery rates were estimated by permuting HLA or CMV assignments 20 times. In a later analysis, co-occurring TCRs were grouped using DBSCAN, and TCRdist sequence similarity was added for clustering within HLA-allele-positive subsets. For co-occurrence clustering, repertoires with fewer than 30,000 or more than 120,000 public chains were excluded, along with five repertoires with anomalous nucleotide sharing. TCRdb's version of the immuneACCESS table is confined to in-frame rearrangements and falls short of the full clone set. An unresolved V gene accounts for under half of the shortfall where checked; the remainder is of unknown origin. V and J calls and clone size are those listed in that table; D and trimming were worked out from the DNA. The sample table shows about 78,000 clones, and about 60% are seen once. The ten largest clonotypes hold approximately 5.8% of the sample.

In total, fewer than 750 healthy bone marrow donors made up the cohort. At the time of sampling, every cohort member was nominally healthy, though immune exposures that went unrecorded were likely present. The donor was CMV seropositive and was included in the group of 250 to 300 seropositive cohort members. Each donor provided a peripheral blood sample, and peripheral blood mononuclear cells were used for TCR beta sequencing. Genomic DNA extraction from the blood cell samples was performed with the Qiagen DNeasy Blood Extraction Kit. A remark on this clone: It lacks a known antigen. No clone much larger than this one lies a single base away; base qualities are absent.

What was sequenced was PBMCs. The TCR was taken from a man aged 30 to 39 in good health and CMV-seropositive.

The nucleotides are TGTGCCAGCAGCTCCAGTTCAGGAGGTCCCCAAGAGACCCAGTACTTC. Translation gives CASSSSSGGPQETQYF. The chain joins TRBV9 to TRBJ2-5; matching of 5 bases hints at TRBD2 as the D gene. Per the germline V gene, SGDLS is the CDR1 and YYNGEE is the CDR2. The CDR3 runs 16 amino acids, cysteine and phenylalanine included. Just the 48-base CDR3 DNA is kept, in frame starting at base 1. V gives up 4 bases and J gives up 1 base, and the segment between their germline ends measures 17 bases.